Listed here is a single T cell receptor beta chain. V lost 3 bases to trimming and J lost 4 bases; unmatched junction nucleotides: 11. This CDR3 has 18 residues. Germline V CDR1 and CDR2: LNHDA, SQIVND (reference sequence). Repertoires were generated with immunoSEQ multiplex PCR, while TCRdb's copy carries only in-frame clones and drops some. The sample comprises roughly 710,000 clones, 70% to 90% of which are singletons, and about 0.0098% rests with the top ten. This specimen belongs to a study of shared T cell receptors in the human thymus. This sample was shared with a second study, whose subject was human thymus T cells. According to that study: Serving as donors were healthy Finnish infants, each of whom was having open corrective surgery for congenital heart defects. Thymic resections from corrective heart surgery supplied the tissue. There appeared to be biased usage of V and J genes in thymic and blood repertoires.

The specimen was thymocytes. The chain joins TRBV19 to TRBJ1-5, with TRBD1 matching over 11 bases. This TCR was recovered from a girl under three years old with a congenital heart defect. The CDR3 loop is CASSMDGGQGEGNQPQHF. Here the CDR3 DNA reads TGTGCCAGTAGTATGGACGGGGGACAGGGGGAAGGGAATCAGCCCCAGCATTTT.